Only one count was recorded for the clone carrying this T cell receptor (beta chain). CDR3 length equals 15 residues. Germline V gene data show CDR1 as SGHVS and CDR2 as FNYEAQ. V lost 5 bases and J 6 bases, leaving 16 bases between the germline ends. Tumor or blood genomic DNA was sequenced, with inputs of about 550 ng to 6,500 ng. This entry comes from a study of T cells in tumors after PD-1 blockade. At the level of the study: A subset received ongoing vismodegib 150 mg daily alongside anti-PD-1 therapy. Tumor samples yielded around 20-fold more depth than single-cell TCR sequencing.

Only in-frame clones appear in the TCRdb table, and some are missing; sequencing was by immunoSEQ multiplex PCR. This sample has 10,000 to 15,000 clones; roughly 69% occur once, and the top ten carry around 17%. The rearrangement joins TRBV7-6 to TRBJ2-2; TRBD2 might be the D (5 bases). The sequenced sample was tumor tissue, obtained before anti-PD-1 treatment. The sequence derives from a human donor with basal cell carcinoma. CDR3 sequence (DNA): TGTGCCAGCAGCCCCTCGGGAAGGTTGCCCGGGGAGCTGTTTTTT. This translates into CASSPSGRLPGELFF.